This T cell receptor beta chain is from a study of identical twins. General study findings and limits: Analyses of zero insertions could, in part, be confounded by invariant MAIT and iNKT cells. Cross-sectional statistical analysis, not tracking of the same donors, underpinned the conclusions. Insertions ran lower in abundant cord blood beta clonotypes, though not in memory repertoires.

V lost 5 bases and J lost 2, with 15 bases in between. The CDR3 runs 15 residues. One entry per CDR3 protein results from TCRdb running MiXCR on the 5' RACE reads. Of 1.5 million to 2 million distinct CDR3 sequences listed, around 33% are singletons. Comments on this clonotype: Its antigen remains unidentified.

Specimen: cord blood. The receptor was isolated from a newborn girl in good health. The genes are TRBV12-3 or TRBV12-4 and TRBJ1-2; unclear D gene. CDR3 residues: CASSLLSSGNYGYTF. CDR3 nucleotides: TGTGCCAGCAGTCTACTCTCTTCGGGGAACTATGGCTACACCTTC.